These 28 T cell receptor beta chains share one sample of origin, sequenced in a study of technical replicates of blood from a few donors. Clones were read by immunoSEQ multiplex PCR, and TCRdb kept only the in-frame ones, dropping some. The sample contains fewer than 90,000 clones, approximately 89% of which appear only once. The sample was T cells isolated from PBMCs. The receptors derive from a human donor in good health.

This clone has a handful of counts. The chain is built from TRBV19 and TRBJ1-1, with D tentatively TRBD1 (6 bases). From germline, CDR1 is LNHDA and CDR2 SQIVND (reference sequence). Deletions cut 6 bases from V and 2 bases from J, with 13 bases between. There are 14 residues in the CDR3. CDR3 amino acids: CASRIQGTNTEAFF. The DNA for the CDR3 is TGTGCCAGTAGAATACAGGGAACTAACACTGAAGCTTTCTTT.

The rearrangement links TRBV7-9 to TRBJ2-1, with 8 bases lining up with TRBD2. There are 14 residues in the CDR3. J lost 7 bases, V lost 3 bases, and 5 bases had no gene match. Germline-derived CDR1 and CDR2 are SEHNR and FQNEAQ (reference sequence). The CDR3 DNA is TGTGCCAGCAGCTTTGAGCGGGAGATAAATGAGCAGTTCTTC. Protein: CASSFEREINEQFF.

The DNA of the CDR3 is TGTGCCAGCAGCTTGATATATCGGGGGGCTGGTAGAAACACCATATATTTT. It encodes CASSLIYRGAGRNTIYF. The V and J genes are TRBV5-4 and TRBJ1-3; possible D gene TRBD1, 6 bases. The CDR3 extends over 17 amino acids. Trimming removed 1 base at V and 5 bases at J, with 19 bases between. Per the germline V gene, CDR1 is SGHNT and CDR2 is YYREEE (reference sequence).

This CDR3 reads CASSLEARRSTGELFF. Here the CDR3 DNA reads TGTGCCAGCAGCTTGGAGGCGCGGCGAAGCACCGGGGAGCTGTTTTTT. The chain is built from TRBV5-5 and TRBJ2-2; no reliable D call. The CDR3 has 16 amino acids. Germline lookup yields CDR1 SGHKS and CDR2 YYEKEE (reference sequence). With 0 bases removed from V and 4 bases from J, the gap between germline ends came to 13 bases.

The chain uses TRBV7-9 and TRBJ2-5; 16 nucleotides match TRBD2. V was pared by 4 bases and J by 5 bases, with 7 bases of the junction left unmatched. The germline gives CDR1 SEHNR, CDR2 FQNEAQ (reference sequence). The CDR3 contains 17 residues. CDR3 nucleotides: TGTGCCAGCAGCTGGGGGACTAGCGGGAGGGCCGGGGAGACCCAGTACTTC. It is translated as CASSWGTSGRAGETQYF.

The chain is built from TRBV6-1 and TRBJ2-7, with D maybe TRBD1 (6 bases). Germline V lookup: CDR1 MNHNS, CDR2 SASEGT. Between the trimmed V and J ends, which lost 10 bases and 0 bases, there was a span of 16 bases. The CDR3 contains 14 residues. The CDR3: CANGQTGSSYEQYF. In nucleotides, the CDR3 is TGTGCCAACGGGCAGACAGGCAGCTCCTACGAGCAGTACTTC.

CDR3 region: CASSQDGSESTDTQYF. The DNA of the CDR3 is TGCGCCAGCAGCCAAGACGGGTCTGAAAGCACAGATACGCAGTATTTT. The rearrangement links TRBV4-1 to TRBJ2-3; D is ambiguous. Trimming left V 0 bases short and J 0 bases short, with 10 bases between. CDR1 and CDR2 from the germline V gene are MGHRA and YSYEKL. The CDR3 has 16 amino acids.

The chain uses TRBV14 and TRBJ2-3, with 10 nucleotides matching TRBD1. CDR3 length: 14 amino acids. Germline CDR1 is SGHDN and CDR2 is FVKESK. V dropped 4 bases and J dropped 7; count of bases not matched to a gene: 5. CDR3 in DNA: TGTGCCAGCAGCCTACGACAGGGGGCAAATACGCAGTATTTT. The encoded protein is CASSLRQGANTQYF.

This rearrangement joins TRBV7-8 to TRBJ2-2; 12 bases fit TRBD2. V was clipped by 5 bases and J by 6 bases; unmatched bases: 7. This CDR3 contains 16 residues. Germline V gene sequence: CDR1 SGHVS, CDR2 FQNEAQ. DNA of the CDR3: TGTGCCAGCAGCGTGACTAGCGGGAGCGGCCCCGGGGAGCTGTTTTTT. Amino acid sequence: CASSVTSGSGPGELFF.

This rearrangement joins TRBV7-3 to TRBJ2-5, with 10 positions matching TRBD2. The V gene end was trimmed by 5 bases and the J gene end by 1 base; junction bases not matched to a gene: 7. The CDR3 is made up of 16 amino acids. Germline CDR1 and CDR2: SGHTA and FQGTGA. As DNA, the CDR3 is TGTGCCAGCAGCCCAGGACTAGCGGAATTCCAAGAGACCCAGTACTTC. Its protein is CASSPGLAEFQETQYF. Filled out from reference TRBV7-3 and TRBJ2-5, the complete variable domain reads GAGVSQTPSNKVTEKGKYVELRCDPISGHTALYWYRQSLGQGPEFLIYFQGTGAADDSGLPNDRFFAVRPEGSVSTLKIQRTERGDSAVYLCASSPGLAEFQETQYFGPGTRLLVL.

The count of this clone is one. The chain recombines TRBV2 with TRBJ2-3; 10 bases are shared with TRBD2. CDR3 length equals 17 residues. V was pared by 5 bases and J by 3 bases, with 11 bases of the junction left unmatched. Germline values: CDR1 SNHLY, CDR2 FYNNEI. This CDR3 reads CASSPPLAGEETDTQYF. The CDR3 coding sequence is TGTGCCAGCAGTCCGCCTCTAGCGGGAGAGGAGACAGATACGCAGTATTTT.

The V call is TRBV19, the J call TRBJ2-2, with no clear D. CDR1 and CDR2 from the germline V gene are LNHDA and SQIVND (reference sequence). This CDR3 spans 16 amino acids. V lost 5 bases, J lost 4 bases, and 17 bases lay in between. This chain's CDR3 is CASSAPSHGFTGELFF. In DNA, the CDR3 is TGTGCCAGTAGTGCCCCGAGCCACGGTTTCACCGGGGAGCTGTTTTTT.

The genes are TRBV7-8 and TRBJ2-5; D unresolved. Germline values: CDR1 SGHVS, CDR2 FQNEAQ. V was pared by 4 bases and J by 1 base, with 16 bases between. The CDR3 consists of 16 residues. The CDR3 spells CASSWVRRGSQETQYF. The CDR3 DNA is TGTGCCAGCAGCTGGGTCCGTCGAGGCAGCCAAGAGACCCAGTACTTC.

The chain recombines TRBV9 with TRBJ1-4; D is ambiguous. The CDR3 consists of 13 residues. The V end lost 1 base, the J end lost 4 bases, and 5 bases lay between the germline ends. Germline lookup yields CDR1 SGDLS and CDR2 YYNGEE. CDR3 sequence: CASSVRDNEKLFF. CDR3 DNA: TGTGCCAGCAGCGTACGGGATAATGAAAAACTGTTTTTT.

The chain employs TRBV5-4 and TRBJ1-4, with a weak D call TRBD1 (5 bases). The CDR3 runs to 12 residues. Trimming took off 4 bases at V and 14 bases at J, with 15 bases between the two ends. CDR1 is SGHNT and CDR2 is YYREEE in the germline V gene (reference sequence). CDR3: CASSQNRQNLFF. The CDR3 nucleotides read TGTGCCAGCAGCCAGAATAGACAGAATCTGTTTTTT. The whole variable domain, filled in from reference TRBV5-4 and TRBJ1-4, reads ETGVTQSPTHLIKTRGQQVTLRCSSQSGHNTVSWYQQALGQGPQFIFQYYREEENGRGNFPPRFSGLQFPNYSSELNVNALELDDSALYLCASSQNRQNLFFGSGTQLSVL.

In nucleotides, the CDR3 is TGTGCCAGCAGTAGCGGGCCTTACAATGAGCAGTTCTTC. Translating gives CASSSGPYNEQFF. The chain carries TRBV2 and TRBJ2-1; TRBD2 is a possible D gene (6 bases). Germline values: CDR1 SNHLY, CDR2 FYNNEI. Deletions cut 5 bases from V and 4 bases from J, with 9 bases between. This CDR3 region has 13 residues.

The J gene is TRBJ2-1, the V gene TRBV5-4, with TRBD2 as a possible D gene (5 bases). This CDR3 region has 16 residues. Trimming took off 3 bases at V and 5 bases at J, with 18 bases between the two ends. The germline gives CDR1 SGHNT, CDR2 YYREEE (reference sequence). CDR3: CASSWGSGRTHNEQFF. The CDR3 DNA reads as TGTGCCAGCAGCTGGGGTAGTGGGAGAACCCACAATGAGCAGTTCTTC.

The CDR3 DNA sequence: TGTGCCAGCAGCCAATTCGGTGAGCAGTTCTTC. Translating it yields CASSQFGEQFF. The chain joins TRBV14 to TRBJ2-1; D is ambiguous. V shed 2 bases and J shed 9 bases, with 5 bases lying between them. Looked up from germline, CDR1 is SGHDN and CDR2 is FVKESK. The CDR3 covers 11 residues.

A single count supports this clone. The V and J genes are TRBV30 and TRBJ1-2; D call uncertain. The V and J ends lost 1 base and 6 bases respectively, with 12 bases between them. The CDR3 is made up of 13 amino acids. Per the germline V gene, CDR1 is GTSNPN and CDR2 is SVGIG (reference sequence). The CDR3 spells CAWSDTASDGYTF. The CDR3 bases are TGTGCCTGGAGTGACACAGCTTCTGATGGCTACACCTTC.

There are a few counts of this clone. Here the CDR3 DNA reads TGTGCCAGCAGCTTAAAGCTCGGAGACACCGGGGAGCTGTTTTTT. It translates to CASSLKLGDTGELFF. The rearrangement links TRBV7-3 to TRBJ2-2, with D uncertain. The length of the CDR3 is 15 residues. V was cut by 1 base and J by 3 bases, with 9 bases left in between. Germline CDR1 and CDR2: SGHTA and FQGTGA. Full variable domain (outside the CDR3, taken from reference TRBV7-3 and TRBJ2-2): GAGVSQTPSNKVTEKGKYVELRCDPISGHTALYWYRQSLGQGPEFLIYFQGTGAADDSGLPNDRFFAVRPEGSVSTLKIQRTERGDSAVYLCASSLKLGDTGELFFGEGSRLTVL.

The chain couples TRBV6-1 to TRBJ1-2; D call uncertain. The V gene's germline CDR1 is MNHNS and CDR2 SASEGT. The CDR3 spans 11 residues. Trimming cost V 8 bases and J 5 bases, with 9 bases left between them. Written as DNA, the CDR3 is TGTGCCAGCGGATCAGCGTATGGCTACACCTTC. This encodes CASGSAYGYTF.

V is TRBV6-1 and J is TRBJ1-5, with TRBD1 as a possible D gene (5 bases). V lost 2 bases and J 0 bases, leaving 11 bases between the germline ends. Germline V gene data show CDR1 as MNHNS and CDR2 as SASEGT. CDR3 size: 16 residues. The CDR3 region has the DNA TGTGCCAGCAGTGAACCCTCAGGGTTTAGCAATCAGCCCCAGCATTTT. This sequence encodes CASSEPSGFSNQPQHF.

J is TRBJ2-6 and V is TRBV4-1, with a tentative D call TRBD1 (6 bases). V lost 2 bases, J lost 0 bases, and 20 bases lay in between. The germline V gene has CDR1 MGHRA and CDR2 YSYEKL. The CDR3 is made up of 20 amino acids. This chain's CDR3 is CASSQPGTSRRSSGANVLTF. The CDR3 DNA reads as TGCGCCAGCAGCCAACCCGGGACATCGCGTAGGAGCTCTGGGGCCAACGTCCTGACTTTC.

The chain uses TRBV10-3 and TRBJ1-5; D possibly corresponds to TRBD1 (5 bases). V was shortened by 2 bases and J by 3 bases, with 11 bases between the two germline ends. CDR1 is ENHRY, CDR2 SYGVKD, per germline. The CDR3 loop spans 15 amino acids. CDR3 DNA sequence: TGTGCCATCAGTGAGAGCGGGGGGGACAATCAGCCCCAGCATTTT. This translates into CAISESGGDNQPQHF.

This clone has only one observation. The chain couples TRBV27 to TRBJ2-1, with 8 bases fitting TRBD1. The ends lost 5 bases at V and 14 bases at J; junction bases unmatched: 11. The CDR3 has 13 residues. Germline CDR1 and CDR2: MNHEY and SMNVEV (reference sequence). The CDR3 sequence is CASSPRTGKDEFF. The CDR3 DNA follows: TGTGCCAGCAGTCCGAGGACAGGGAAGGATGAGTTCTTC.

CDR3 sequence: CASGRERGETQYF. The CDR3 nucleotides read TGCGCCAGCGGGCGGGAGAGAGGAGAGACCCAGTACTTC. V is TRBV5-1 and J is TRBJ2-5; 7 positions agree with TRBD2. J was trimmed by 4 bases and V by 7 bases; bases with no gene match: 7. CDR3 length: 13 residues. Germline-derived CDR1 and CDR2 are SGHRS and YFSETQ.

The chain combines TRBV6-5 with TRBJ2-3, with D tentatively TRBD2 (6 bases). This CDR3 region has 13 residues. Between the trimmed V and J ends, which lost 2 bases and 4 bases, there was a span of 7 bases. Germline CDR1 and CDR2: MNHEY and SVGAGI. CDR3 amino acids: CASSYRLADTQYF. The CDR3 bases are TGTGCCAGCAGTTACCGACTAGCAGATACGCAGTATTTT.

The CDR3 sequence is CASSLAGVGYEQYF. CDR3 DNA sequence: TGTGCCAGCAGCTTAGCGGGAGTGGGCTACGAGCAGTACTTC. V usage is TRBV11-3 and J usage is TRBJ2-7; tentatively, D is TRBD2 (6 bases). Deletions cut 1 base from V and 3 bases from J, with 10 bases between. CDR1 is SGHNT and CDR2 is YENEEA in the germline V gene. The CDR3 spans 14 residues.